The 25 T cell receptor beta chains below all came from one sample that was sequenced in a study of T cell responses to AZD1222 COVID-19 vaccine. Clones were sequenced by immunoSEQ multiplex PCR, and TCRdb holds only the in-frame ones, with some missing. The sample gives more than 95,000 clones, around 90% of which show up once; roughly 3.8% is in the top ten. The sequencing here drew on peripheral blood, taken 28 days after the second AZD1222 dose. The receptors come from an adult who received the AZD1222 COVID-19 vaccine.

The chain employs TRBV5-4 and TRBJ1-2; weak D call: TRBD1 (6 bases). This CDR3 spans 14 amino acids. CDR1 and CDR2 from the germline V gene are SGHNT and YYREEE (reference sequence). Trimming stripped 6 bases from V and 3 bases from J, with 15 bases between. The CDR3 loop reads CASTLTGGDYGYTF. CDR3 in DNA: TGTGCCAGCACCCTGACAGGAGGGGACTATGGCTACACCTTC.

The chain couples TRBV7-2 to TRBJ2-1; 8 bases agree with TRBD2. V lost 0 bases to trimming and J lost 8 bases; unmatched junction nucleotides: 3. In germline, CDR1 is SGHTA, CDR2 FQGNSA. This CDR3 contains 14 residues. The CDR3 DNA reads TGTGCCAGCAGCTTAGCTGTCGGGAGGGATGAGCAGTTCTTC. Amino acids: CASSLAVGRDEQFF.

This chain uses TRBV11-1 with TRBJ2-1; TRBD1 matches 10 bases. The CDR3 extends over 15 amino acids. The trim removed 4 bases at V and 5 bases at J, leaving 5 bases unmatched. Germline V gene data show CDR1 as SGHAT and CDR2 as FQDESV (reference sequence). CDR3 coding DNA: TGTGCCAGCAGCTCCCGGACAGGGGGGAACAATGAGCAGTTCTTC. Protein product: CASSSRTGGNNEQFF.

The chain has TRBV11-3 and TRBJ1-1; no reliable D call. This CDR3 spans 13 amino acids. With 3 bases removed from V and 7 bases from J, the gap between germline ends came to 12 bases. CDR1 SGHNT and CDR2 YENEEA come from the germline V gene. CDR3 amino acids: CASSFGQRSEAFF. CDR3 DNA: TGTGCCAGCAGCTTTGGTCAAAGGAGTGAAGCTTTCTTT.

The chain combines TRBV13 with TRBJ1-6; D might be TRBD1 (5 bases). The CDR3 has 14 amino acids. Germline V gives CDR1 PRHDT, CDR2 FYEKMQ (reference sequence). V lost 5 bases, J lost 8 bases, and 13 bases lay in between. The CDR3 region is CASSGRQRYSPLHF. The CDR3, as DNA: TGTGCCAGCAGCGGAAGACAGAGATATTCACCCCTCCACTTT.

The gene calls are TRBV19 and TRBJ2-7; 9 bases fit TRBD2. This CDR3 comprises 14 residues. The V and J ends lost 5 bases and 3 bases, in that order; junction bases with no gene match: 5. Germline CDR1 reads LNHDA; CDR2 reads SQIVND (reference sequence). The CDR3 sequence: CASSRSSGNYEQYF. The DNA of the CDR3 is TGTGCCAGTAGTCGGTCTAGCGGGAACTACGAGCAGTACTTC.

As regards this clone: Other DNA sequences of this sample code for an identical CDR3. V and J are TRBV19 and TRBJ1-5; the D is unclear. The CDR3 has 15 residues. V lost 3 bases to trimming and J lost 2 bases, with 11 bases between them. Germline V gives CDR1 LNHDA, CDR2 SQIVND (reference sequence). The CDR3 region is CASSMSRIGNQPQHF. The CDR3 coding sequence is TGTGCCAGTAGTATGTCCCGAATAGGCAATCAGCCCCAGCATTTT.

The rearrangement links TRBV6-2 or TRBV6-3 to TRBJ2-1; perhaps D is TRBD1 or TRBD2 (6 bases each). In germline, CDR1 is MNHEY, CDR2 SVGEGT. The V end lost 5 bases, the J end lost 12 bases, and 20 bases lay between the germline ends. The CDR3 is 14 amino acids. The CDR3 DNA sequence: TGTGCCAGCAGTAACGGAGATATCAGGGGAGGGCAGTTCTTC. Translation: CASSNGDIRGGQFF.

The genes are TRBV7-2 and TRBJ1-1; perhaps TRBD1 as D (5 bases). Trimming pared 4 bases from V and 5 bases from J, leaving 20 bases between. There are 16 residues in the CDR3. Germline values: CDR1 SGHTA, CDR2 FQGNSA. The CDR3 reads CASSSFHLYEGTEAFF. Here the CDR3 DNA reads TGTGCCAGCAGCTCCTTTCATTTGTACGAGGGGACTGAAGCTTTCTTT.

The J gene is TRBJ1-2, the V gene TRBV9; TRBD1 aligns across 7 bases. J gave up 3 bases and V 0 bases, and 8 bases lay outside the gene matches. Germline V gene data show CDR1 as SGDLS and CDR2 as YYNGEE. The CDR3 contains 16 residues. For the CDR3, the DNA is TGTGCCAGCAGCGTAGGGACAGGCCCAACCTACTATGGCTACACCTTC. It encodes CASSVGTGPTYYGYTF.

V is TRBV7-9 and J is TRBJ2-5; 7 bases fit TRBD1. CDR1 and CDR2 (germline): SEHNR, FQNEAQ (reference sequence). With 1 base clipped from V and 7 bases from J, the junction kept 6 bases outside the gene matches. The CDR3 is made up of 14 amino acids. The CDR3 region has the DNA TGTGCCAGCAGCTTAGAGGGGGCTATAGGGACCCAGTACTTC. As protein: CASSLEGAIGTQYF.

This chain joins TRBV19 and TRBJ2-2; TRBD2 is a possible D gene (6 bases). This CDR3 contains 16 residues. Germline V CDR1 and CDR2: LNHDA, SQIVND (reference sequence). V lost 4 bases, J lost 5 bases, and 17 bases lay in between. CDR3 loop: CASSTPEGTGTGELFF. Written as DNA, the CDR3 is TGTGCCAGTAGTACCCCGGAGGGGACGGGGACCGGGGAGCTGTTTTTT.

The V call is TRBV28, the J call TRBJ1-4, with D unclear. Germline lookup yields CDR1 MDHEN and CDR2 SYDVKM. The V gene lost 5 bases and the J gene lost 5 bases, with 12 bases spanning the gap. This CDR3 spans 14 amino acids. As DNA, the CDR3 is TGTGCCAGCAGTACGGCCGGTCGGAATGAAAAACTGTTTTTT. Its translation: CASSTAGRNEKLFF.

This chain uses TRBV9 with TRBJ1-1, with D maybe TRBD1 (5 bases). Germline lookup yields CDR1 SGDLS and CDR2 YYNGEE. With 2 bases removed from V and 4 bases from J, the gap between germline ends came to 15 bases. The length of the CDR3 is 15 residues. CDR3 nucleotides: TGTGCCAGCAGCGTTATACCTGGGGGAAGCACTGAAGCTTTCTTT. This encodes CASSVIPGGSTEAFF.

CDR3 sequence: CSVKKTAINTEAFF. The CDR3 DNA follows: TGCAGCGTTAAGAAAACAGCGATCAACACTGAAGCTTTCTTT. The chain couples TRBV29-1 to TRBJ1-1; D is uncertain. CDR1 and CDR2 (germline): SQVTM, ANQGSEA. This CDR3 region has 14 residues. Between the trimmed V and J ends, which lost 5 bases and 2 bases, there was a span of 15 bases.

The J gene is TRBJ2-7, the V gene TRBV9, with TRBD2 matching over 14 bases. Looked up from germline, CDR1 is SGDLS and CDR2 is YYNGEE. The CDR3 extends over 17 amino acids. The junction had 5 bases not matched to a gene; V was cut back by 0 bases and J by 3 bases. The CDR3: CASSVGTSGRLFYEQYF. CDR3 DNA sequence: TGTGCCAGCAGCGTAGGGACTAGCGGGAGGTTATTCTACGAGCAGTACTTC.

The V call is TRBV29-1, the J call TRBJ1-4; 7 bases agree with TRBD1. The CDR3 has 13 amino acids. V gave up 2 bases and J gave up 4 bases; unmatched junction bases: 1. The germline gives CDR1 SQVTM, CDR2 ANQGSEA. Here the CDR3 DNA reads TGCAGCGTTGAACGGGACAGTAATGAAAAACTGTTTTTT. Its protein product is CSVERDSNEKLFF.

V is TRBV6-2 or TRBV6-3 and J is TRBJ2-1; D assignment may be TRBD1 or TRBD2 (5 bases each). The CDR3 is made up of 15 amino acids. V lost 2 bases and J lost 0, with 8 bases in between. Germline V gene data show CDR1 as MNHEY and CDR2 as SVGEGT. The CDR3 reads CASSYGTSSYNEQFF. The CDR3, as DNA: TGTGCCAGCAGTTACGGGACGAGCTCCTACAATGAGCAGTTCTTC.

This chain links TRBV11-2 with TRBJ1-4, with D unclear. The CDR3 is made up of 14 amino acids. Germline assignment: CDR1 SGHAT and CDR2 FQNNGV. The ends were cut back, 0 bases at V and 2 bases at J, with 4 bases in the middle. CDR3 nucleotide sequence: TGTGCCAGCAGCTTAGAATATACTAATGAAAAACTGTTTTTT. Translated, it gives CASSLEYTNEKLFF.

This chain uses TRBV7-2 with TRBJ2-7, with 8 bases fitting TRBD1. Germline V gene sequence: CDR1 SGHTA, CDR2 FQGNSA. The CDR3 is 12 amino acids. The V segment lost 6 bases and the J segment 5 bases; nucleotides outside the gene matches: 3. In DNA, the CDR3 is TGTGCCAGCAGGGACAGGGCCAACGAGCAGTACTTC. Amino acids: CASRDRANEQYF.

The chain joins TRBV2 to TRBJ1-2; D not resolved. There are 13 residues in the CDR3. V was shortened by 3 bases and J by 4 bases, with 9 bases between the two germline ends. Germline lookup yields CDR1 SNHLY and CDR2 FYNNEI. CDR3 nucleotides: TGTGCCAGCAGTGATATTCAGAGCTATGGCTACACCTTC. Translated, it gives CASSDIQSYGYTF.

The genes are TRBV19 and TRBJ2-1, with 10 bases identical to TRBD2. The germline V gene encodes CDR1 LNHDA and CDR2 SQIVND (reference sequence). Losses at the gene ends were 5 bases for V and 4 bases for J; bases not matched to a gene: 8. The CDR3 consists of 16 residues. The CDR3 DNA sequence: TGTGCCAGTAGTGGGGGGACTAGCGTGTTGTACAATGAGCAGTTCTTC. As protein: CASSGGTSVLYNEQFF.

This chain joins TRBV5-5 and TRBJ2-1; tentative D call: TRBD2 (5 bases). Germline V gene data show CDR1 as SGHKS and CDR2 as YYEKEE (reference sequence). The CDR3 is 14 residues long. Between the trimmed V and J ends, which lost 0 bases and 13 bases, there was a span of 17 bases. CDR3 region: CASSLATTSFGQFF. The CDR3 nucleotides are TGTGCCAGCAGCTTGGCCACCACTAGTTTCGGCCAGTTCTTC.

This chain joins TRBV21-1 and TRBJ1-2. TRBV21-1 is termed a pseudogene. The CDR3 extends over 11 amino acids. The CDR3 nucleotides are TGTGCCACCTGGAGGGCACGGGGCTACACCTTC. Amino acid sequence: CATWRARGYTF.

This chain joins TRBV21-1 and TRBJ2-3; TRBD2, the D gene given by the table, was not confirmed from the DNA. TRBV21-1 is a pseudogene locus. CDR3 length: 17 amino acids. The CDR3 bases are TGTGCCAGCAGCAAAGGGGGCACAGGGAGGGGTGGAGATACGCAGTATTTT. This gives the protein CASSKGGTGRGGDTQYF.